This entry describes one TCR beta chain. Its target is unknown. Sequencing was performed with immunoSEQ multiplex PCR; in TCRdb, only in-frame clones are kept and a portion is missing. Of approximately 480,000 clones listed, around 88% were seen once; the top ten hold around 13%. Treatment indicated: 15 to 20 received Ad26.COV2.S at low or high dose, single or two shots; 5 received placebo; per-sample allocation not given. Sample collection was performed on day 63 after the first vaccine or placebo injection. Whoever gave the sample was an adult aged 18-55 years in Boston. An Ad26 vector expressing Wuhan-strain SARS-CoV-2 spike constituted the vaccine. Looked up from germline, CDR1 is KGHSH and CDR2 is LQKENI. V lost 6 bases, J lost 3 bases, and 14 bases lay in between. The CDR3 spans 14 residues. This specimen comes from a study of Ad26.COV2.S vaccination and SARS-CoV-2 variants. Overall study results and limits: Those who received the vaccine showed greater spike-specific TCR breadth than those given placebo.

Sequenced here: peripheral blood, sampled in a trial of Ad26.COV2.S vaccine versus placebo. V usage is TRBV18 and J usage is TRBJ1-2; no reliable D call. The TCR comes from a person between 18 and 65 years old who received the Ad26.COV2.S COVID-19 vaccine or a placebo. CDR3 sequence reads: CASSPKFVDYGYTF. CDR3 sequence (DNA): TGTGCCAGCTCCCCTAAGTTCGTAGACTATGGCTACACCTTC.